This T cell receptor (beta chain) was recorded in a study of neurological immune-mediated disorders. The study's findings and limits: Phylogenetic grouping assigned the repertoires of 18 of 34 multiple sclerosis patients to one related-CDR3 cluster, which constitutes a possible signature. Among expanded clones, no CDR3 amino acid sequences were shared across subjects, a pattern suggesting private repertoires in all groups.

Germline V CDR1 and CDR2: SQVTM, ANQGSEA. The CDR3 extends over 10 amino acids. Between the trimmed V and J ends, which lost 6 bases and 1 base, there was a span of 3 bases. TCRdb recomputed calls from the 5' RACE reads with MiXCR, one row per CDR3 protein. Of about 66,000 distinct CDR3 sequences in the sample, 4.5% to 5.5% are singletons; the top ten hold 6.9%. This clonotype was seen many times. Antigen specificity is unknown. The sample was PBMCs. V usage is TRBV29-1 and J usage is TRBJ1-1; D not resolved. This TCR derives from a man younger than 40 with multiple sclerosis. CDR3: CSVRNTEAFF. The CDR3 DNA is TGCAGCGTAAGGAACACTGAAGCTTTCTTT.